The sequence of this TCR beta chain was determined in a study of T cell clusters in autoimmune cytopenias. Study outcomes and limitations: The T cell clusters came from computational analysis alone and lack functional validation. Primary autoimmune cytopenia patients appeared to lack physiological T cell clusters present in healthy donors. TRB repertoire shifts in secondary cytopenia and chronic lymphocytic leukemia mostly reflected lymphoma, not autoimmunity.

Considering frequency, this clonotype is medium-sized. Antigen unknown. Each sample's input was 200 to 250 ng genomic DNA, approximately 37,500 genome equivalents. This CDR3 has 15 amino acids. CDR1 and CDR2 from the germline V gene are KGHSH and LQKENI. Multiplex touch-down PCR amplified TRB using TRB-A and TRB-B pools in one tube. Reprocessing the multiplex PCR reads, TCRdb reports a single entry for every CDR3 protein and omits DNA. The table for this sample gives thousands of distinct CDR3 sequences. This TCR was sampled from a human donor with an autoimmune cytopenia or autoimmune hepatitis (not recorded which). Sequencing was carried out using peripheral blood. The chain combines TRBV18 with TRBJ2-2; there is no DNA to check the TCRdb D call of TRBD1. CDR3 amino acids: CASSPPRGSTGELFF.